The source of this TCR beta chain is a study of T-cell memory formation after mild COVID-19. One entry per CDR3 protein, called by TCRdb with MiXCR from the 5' RACE reads. The sample shows 470,000 or so distinct CDR3 sequences, 15% to 20% of them seen only once. The CDR3 length is 14 residues. V lost 8 bases, J lost 1 base, and 13 bases lay in between. CDR1 is SGHVS, CDR2 FQNEAQ, per germline. This clonotype was observed many times. This TCR derives from an adult woman who had mild COVID-19 (a few samples of this study predate the infection). Cell type and time point are not known. This chain joins TRBV7-8 and TRBJ2-3, with D possibly matching TRBD1 (5 bases). Sequenced material: PBMCs or a T cell subset sorted from them (not recorded which). Here the CDR3 reads CASVKGPRTDTQYF. CDR3 in DNA: TGTGCCAGCGTAAAGGGGCCTCGCACAGATACGCAGTATTTT.